The next 12 T cell receptor beta chains were all read from a single sample in a study of Ad26.COV2.S vaccination and SARS-CoV-2 variants. Sample treatment: over 15 received Ad26.COV2.S at low or high dose, single or two shots; about 5 received placebo; per-sample allocation not given. All samples were drawn on day 63, counting from the first vaccine or placebo injection. Sequencing used immunoSEQ multiplex PCR; TCRdb keeps in-frame clones, though not all of them. The sample carries around 450,000 clones, approximately 92% recorded once. Sample: peripheral blood, taken in a trial of Ad26.COV2.S vaccine versus placebo. These receptors all come from a person between 18 and 59 years old who received the Ad26.COV2.S COVID-19 vaccine or a placebo.

The genes are TRBV10-3 and TRBJ1-5, with 12 nucleotides matching TRBD1. J gave up 4 bases and V 5 bases, and 6 bases lay outside the gene matches. CDR1 ENHRY and CDR2 SYGVKD come from the germline V gene. CDR3 size: 16 residues. CDR3 coding DNA: TGTGCCATCAGTAACCGGGACAGGGGGCAAAATCAGCCCCAGCATTTT. Protein product: CAISNRDRGQNQPQHF.

This clone appeared a single time. The V gene is TRBV29-1, the J gene TRBJ2-3, with TRBD1 matching over 10 bases. The junction had 3 bases not matched to a gene; V was cut back by 6 bases and J by 3 bases. Germline CDR1 and CDR2: SQVTM and ANQGSEA. CDR3 size: 13 residues. As DNA, the CDR3 is TGCAGCGTAGGGACAGGGGTTACAGATACGCAGTATTTT. Its protein product is CSVGTGVTDTQYF.

The CDR3 DNA reads TGTGCCTGGCAAAATCCCGGACAGGGTAACTATGGCTACACCTTC. Amino acid sequence: CAWQNPGQGNYGYTF. The V gene is TRBV30, the J gene TRBJ1-2, with 8 nucleotides matching TRBD1. Trimming took 5 bases from V and 1 from J; bases not matched to a gene: 9. CDR3 length equals 15 residues. Germline CDR1 GTSNPN, CDR2 SVGIG (reference sequence).

The gene calls are TRBV7-8 and TRBJ1-5; D unclear. CDR1 and CDR2 from the germline V gene are SGHVS and FQNEAQ. The length of the CDR3 is 15 residues. V lost 1 base, J lost 0 bases, and 7 bases lay in between. The CDR3 region has the DNA TGTGCCAGCAGCTTAGAACGGTATAGCAATCAGCCCCAGCATTTT. It yields the protein CASSLERYSNQPQHF.

V is TRBV6-5 and J is TRBJ1-2; TRBD1 matches 9 bases. This CDR3 has 14 residues. Trimming at V came to 6 bases and at J to 3 bases, leaving 5 bases not matched to a gene. Germline lookup yields CDR1 MNHEY and CDR2 SVGAGI. The CDR3 DNA sequence: TGTGCCAGCAGCCAAACAGGGGGCCACTATGGCTACACCTTC. Translated, it gives CASSQTGGHYGYTF.

The V gene is TRBV7-6, the J gene TRBJ2-1, with 11 nucleotides matching TRBD2. The CDR3 spans 16 residues. Germline CDR1 SGHVS, CDR2 FNYEAQ. The V gene end was trimmed by 5 bases and the J gene end by 4 bases; junction bases not matched to a gene: 7. In DNA form, the CDR3 reads TGTGCCAGCAGCCCGGGACTAGCGGCCCTATACAATGAGCAGTTCTTC. This encodes CASSPGLAALYNEQFF. The full variable domain, its missing parts supplied by reference TRBV7-6 and TRBJ2-1, is GAGVSQSPRYKVTKRGQDVALRCDPISGHVSLYWYRQALGQGPEFLTYFNYEAQQDKSGLPNDRFSAERPEGSISTLTIQRTEQRDSAMYRCASSPGLAALYNEQFFGPGTRLTVL.

This chain joins TRBV5-6 and TRBJ1-6; D remains ambiguous. This CDR3 comprises 14 residues. The germline gives CDR1 SGHDT, CDR2 YYEEEE. V was cut by 0 bases and J by 6 bases, with 7 bases left in between. CDR3 sequence reads: CASSLVPPNSPLHF. The DNA of the CDR3 is TGTGCCAGCAGCTTGGTACCCCCTAATTCACCCCTCCACTTT.

This chain uses TRBV7-9 with TRBJ2-6; D uncertain. Trimming stripped 7 bases from V and 1 base from J, with 11 bases between. In germline, CDR1 is SEHNR, CDR2 FQNEAQ (reference sequence). This CDR3 contains 15 residues. CDR3 residues: CASTPRGSGANVLTF. For the CDR3, the DNA is TGTGCCAGCACCCCAAGAGGATCTGGGGCCAACGTCCTGACTTTC.

The rearrangement links TRBV3-1 (or the pseudogene TRBV3-2) to TRBJ2-3, with 10 bases aligning to TRBD2. The CDR3 has 16 amino acids. CDR1 is LGHDT and CDR2 is YNNKEL in the germline V gene (reference sequence). Losses at the gene ends were 1 base for V and 6 bases for J; bases not matched to a gene: 7. The CDR3 sequence is CASSQGLAGVSDTQYF. The CDR3 DNA is TGTGCCAGCAGCCAAGGTCTAGCGGGAGTTTCGGATACGCAGTATTTT.

As regards this clone: Other DNA sequences in this specimen translate into the identical CDR3. The chain carries TRBV12-3 or TRBV12-4 and TRBJ2-1; no reliable D call. The CDR3 contains 11 residues. Trimming took off 2 bases at V and 4 bases at J, with 0 bases between the two ends. For the CDR3, the DNA is TGTGCCAGCAGTTTATACAATGAGCAGTTCTTC. It translates to CASSLYNEQFF.

In nucleotides, the CDR3 is TGTGCCAGCAGTTCTCGCGGGCTTGGGAATGAAAAACTGTTTTTT. Protein sequence: CASSSRGLGNEKLFF. V usage is TRBV6-5 and J usage is TRBJ1-4; the D is unclear. Looked up from germline, CDR1 is MNHEY and CDR2 is SVGAGI. Trimming stripped 4 bases from V and 5 bases from J, with 14 bases between. The CDR3 has 15 residues.

J is TRBJ1-5 and V is TRBV15; D call uncertain. The CDR3 is 16 amino acids. Trimming took off 0 bases at V and 6 bases at J, with 15 bases between the two ends. Germline V gene lookup returns CDR1 LNHNV and CDR2 YYDKDF (reference sequence). The DNA for the CDR3 is TGTGCCACCAGCAGAGATTACAGAGGGTGGGGTCAGCCCCAGCATTTT. Amino acid sequence: CATSRDYRGWGQPQHF. Full variable domain (outside the CDR3, taken from reference TRBV15 and TRBJ1-5): DAMVIQNPRYQVTQFGKPVTLSCSQTLNHNVMYWYQQKSSQAPKLLFHYYDKDFNNEADTPDNFQSRRPNTSFCFLDIRSPGLGDTAMYLCATSRDYRGWGQPQHFGDGTRLSIL.